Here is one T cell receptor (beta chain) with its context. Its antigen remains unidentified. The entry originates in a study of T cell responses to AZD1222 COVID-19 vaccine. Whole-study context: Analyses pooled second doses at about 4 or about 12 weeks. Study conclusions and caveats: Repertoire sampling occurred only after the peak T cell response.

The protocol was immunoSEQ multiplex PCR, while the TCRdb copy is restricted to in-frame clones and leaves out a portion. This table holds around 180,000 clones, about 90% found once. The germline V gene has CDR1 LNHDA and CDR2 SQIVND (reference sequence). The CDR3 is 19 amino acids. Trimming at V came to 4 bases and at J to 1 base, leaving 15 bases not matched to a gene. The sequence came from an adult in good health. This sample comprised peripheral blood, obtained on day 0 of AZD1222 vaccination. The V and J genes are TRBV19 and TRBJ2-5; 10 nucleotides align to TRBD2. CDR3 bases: TGTGCCAGTAGTACCCAGGGAGCGGGGGGGCGTTTGTCCCAAGAGACCCAGTACTTC. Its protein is CASSTQGAGGRLSQETQYF.